The 2 T cell receptor beta chains in this list originate from one sample, sequenced in a study of blood T cells in healthy people across ages. Then a second PCR, running about 7 to 11 cycles, was carried out with a sample-barcoded 5' primer and a J-beta primer mix. TCRdb redid the calling of the 5' RACE reads with MiXCR, one entry per CDR3 protein. The repertoire includes approximately 600,000 distinct CDR3 sequences, under 65% of them detected once, and 30% to 40% sits in the top ten. Sequenced input: blood. Receptor source: a man aged 55 to 70 in good health.

Turning to this clonotype: At one of its ends the junction is not consistent with the germline gene, which may arise from a read error. The CDR3 sequence: CASSLDPNNYGYTF. CDR3 nucleotide sequence: TGTGCCAGCAGCTTAGACCCCAATAACTATGGCTACACCTTC. V is TRBV5-1 and J is TRBJ1-2; D unclear. Germline V gene lookup returns CDR1 SGHRS and CDR2 YFSETQ. The CDR3 length is 14 residues.

The V and J genes are TRBV2 and TRBJ2-7, with TRBD1 matching 8 bases. The J call may be incorrect, as the DNA end agrees better with TRBJ2-5. From germline, CDR1 is SNHLY and CDR2 FYNNEI. The CDR3 sequence is 15 residues long. The CDR3 loop reads CASSDTAGGHETQYF. CDR3 DNA: TGTGCCAGCAGTGATACGGCAGGGGGCCATGAGACCCAGTACTTC.